This T cell receptor (beta chain) appears in the sequencing data of a study of T cells in Graves' hyperthyroidism and ophthalmopathy. General study results and limits: A model using 13 V-J features told ophthalmopathy apart from stable hyperthyroidism.

Researchers barred patients who had uncontrolled infection, other autoimmune disease, pregnancy or lactation. Blood sampling occurred at first hyperthyroidism diagnosis, ahead of any ophthalmopathy symptoms. PBMCs stemmed from under 11 ml fresh peripheral blood. This clonotype was counted ten times or more. No antigen is known for it. TCR beta CDR3 sequences were amplified from RNA transcripts. TCR CDR3 underwent first-round RT-PCR with the HTBI primer set. TCRdb reprocessed the multiplex PCR reads with MiXCR, giving one entry per CDR3 protein. In the table there are about 160,000 distinct CDR3 sequences, less than 10% of which are singletons. The CDR3 sequence is 13 residues long. V shed 5 bases, J shed 5 bases, and the junction held 4 bases outside the gene matches. CDR1 SGHTA and CDR2 FQGNSA come from the germline V gene.

Material: blood. The chain couples TRBV7-2 to TRBJ1-1; 8 nucleotides match TRBD1. The receptor comes from a woman between 18 and 30 years old with Graves' hyperthyroidism that later progressed to Graves' ophthalmopathy. The CDR3 nucleotides are TGTGCCAGCAGCGACTGGACAGGGACTGAAGCTTTCTTT. Its translation is CASSDWTGTEAFF. The variable domain in full, with the rest retrieved from reference TRBV7-2 and TRBJ1-1, is GAGVSQSPSNKVTEKGKDVELRCDPISGHTALYWYRQSLGQGLEFLIYFQGNSAPDKSGLPSDRFSAERTGGSVSTLTIQRTQQEDSAVYLCASSDWTGTEAFFGQGTRLTVV.